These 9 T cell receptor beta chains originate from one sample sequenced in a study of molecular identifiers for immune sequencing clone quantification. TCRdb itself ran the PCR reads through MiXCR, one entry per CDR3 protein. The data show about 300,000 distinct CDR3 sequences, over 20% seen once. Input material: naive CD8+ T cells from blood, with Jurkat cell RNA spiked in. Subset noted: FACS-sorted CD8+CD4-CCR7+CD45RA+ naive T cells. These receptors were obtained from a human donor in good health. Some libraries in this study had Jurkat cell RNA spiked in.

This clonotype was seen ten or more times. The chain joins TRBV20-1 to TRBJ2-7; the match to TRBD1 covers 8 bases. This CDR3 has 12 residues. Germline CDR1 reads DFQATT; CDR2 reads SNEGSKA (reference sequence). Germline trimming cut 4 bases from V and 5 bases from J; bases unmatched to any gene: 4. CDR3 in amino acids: CSAIGQGHEQYF. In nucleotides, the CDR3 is TGCAGTGCTATTGGACAGGGCCACGAGCAGTACTTC.

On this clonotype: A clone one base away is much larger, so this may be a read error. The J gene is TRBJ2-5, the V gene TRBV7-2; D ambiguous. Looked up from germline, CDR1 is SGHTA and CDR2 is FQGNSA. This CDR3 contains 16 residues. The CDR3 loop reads CVSSYPSRLVQETQYF. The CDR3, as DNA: TGTGTCAGCAGCTACCCTAGTAGGCTCGTACAAGAGACCCAGTACTTC.

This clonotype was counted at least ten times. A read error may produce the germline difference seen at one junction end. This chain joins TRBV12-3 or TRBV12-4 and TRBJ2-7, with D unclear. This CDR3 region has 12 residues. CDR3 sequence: CASSLVVYEQYF. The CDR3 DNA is TGTGCCAGCAGCTTAGTTGTCTACGAGCAGTACTTC.

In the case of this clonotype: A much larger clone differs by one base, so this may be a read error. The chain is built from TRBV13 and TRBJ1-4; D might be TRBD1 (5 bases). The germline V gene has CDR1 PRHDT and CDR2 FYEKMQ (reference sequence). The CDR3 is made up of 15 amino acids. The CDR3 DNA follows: TGTGCCAGCAGCTTATCCGGTCAGGGAGGGGAAAAACTGCTTTTT. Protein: CASSLSGQGGEKLLF.

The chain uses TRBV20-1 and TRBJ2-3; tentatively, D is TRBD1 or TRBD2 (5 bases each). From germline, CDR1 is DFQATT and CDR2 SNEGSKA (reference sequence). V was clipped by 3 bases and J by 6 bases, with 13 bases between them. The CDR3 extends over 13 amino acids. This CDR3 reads CSARLDGTDTQYF. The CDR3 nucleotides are TGCAGTGCTAGGCTGGACGGGACGGATACGCAGTATTTT.

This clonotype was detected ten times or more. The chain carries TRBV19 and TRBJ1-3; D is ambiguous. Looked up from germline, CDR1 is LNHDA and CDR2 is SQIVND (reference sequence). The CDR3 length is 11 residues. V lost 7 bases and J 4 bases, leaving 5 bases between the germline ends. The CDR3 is CASKQGNTIYF. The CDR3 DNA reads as TGTGCCAGTAAACAAGGAAACACCATATATTTT.

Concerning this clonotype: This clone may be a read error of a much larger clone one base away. CDR3 sequence (DNA): TGTGCCAGCACTGACAGGGGGCAGAGTGAGCAGCTCTTC. It is translated as CASTDRGQSEQLF. The chain joins TRBV6-2 or TRBV6-3 to TRBJ2-1, with 10 bases that match TRBD1. This CDR3 is 13 amino acids long. From germline, CDR1 is MNHEY and CDR2 SVGEGT.

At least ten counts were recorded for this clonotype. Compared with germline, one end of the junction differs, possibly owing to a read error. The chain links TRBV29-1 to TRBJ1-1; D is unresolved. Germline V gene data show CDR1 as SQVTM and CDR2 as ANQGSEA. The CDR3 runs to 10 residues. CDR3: CSVEDTEAFF. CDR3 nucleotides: TGCAGCGTTGAAGACACGGAAGCTTTCTTT.

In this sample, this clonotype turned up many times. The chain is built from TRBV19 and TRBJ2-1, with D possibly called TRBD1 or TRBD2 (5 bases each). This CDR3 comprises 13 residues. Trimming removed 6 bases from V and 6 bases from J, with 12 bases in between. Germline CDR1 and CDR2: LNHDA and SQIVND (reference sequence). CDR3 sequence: CASSPGPLNEQFF. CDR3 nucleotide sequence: TGTGCCAGTAGCCCGGGACCCCTCAATGAGCAGTTCTTC.